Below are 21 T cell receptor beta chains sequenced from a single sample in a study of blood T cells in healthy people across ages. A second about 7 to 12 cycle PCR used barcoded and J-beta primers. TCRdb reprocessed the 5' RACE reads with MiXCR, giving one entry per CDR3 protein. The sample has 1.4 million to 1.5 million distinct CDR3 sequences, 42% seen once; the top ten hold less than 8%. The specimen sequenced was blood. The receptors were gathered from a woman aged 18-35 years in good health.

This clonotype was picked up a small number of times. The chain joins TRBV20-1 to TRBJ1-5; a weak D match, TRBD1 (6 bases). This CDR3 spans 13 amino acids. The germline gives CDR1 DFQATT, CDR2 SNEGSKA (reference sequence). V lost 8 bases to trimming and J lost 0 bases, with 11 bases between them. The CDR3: CSTRQDSNQPQHF. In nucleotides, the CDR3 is TGCAGTACGAGACAGGATAGCAATCAGCCCCAGCATTTT.

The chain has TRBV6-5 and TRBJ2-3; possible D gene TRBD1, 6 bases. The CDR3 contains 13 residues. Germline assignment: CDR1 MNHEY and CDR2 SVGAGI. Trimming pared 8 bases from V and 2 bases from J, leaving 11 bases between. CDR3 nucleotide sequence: TGTGCCAGCCGGGACACCAACACAGATACGCAGTATTTT. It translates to CASRDTNTDTQYF.

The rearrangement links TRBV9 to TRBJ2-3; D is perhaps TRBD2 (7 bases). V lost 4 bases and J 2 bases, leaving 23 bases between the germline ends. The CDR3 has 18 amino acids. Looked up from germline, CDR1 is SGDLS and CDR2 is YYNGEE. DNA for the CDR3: TGTGCCAGCAGCCATGACAACGGGGGGCGGTCCGTCACAGATACGCAGTATTTT. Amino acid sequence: CASSHDNGGRSVTDTQYF.

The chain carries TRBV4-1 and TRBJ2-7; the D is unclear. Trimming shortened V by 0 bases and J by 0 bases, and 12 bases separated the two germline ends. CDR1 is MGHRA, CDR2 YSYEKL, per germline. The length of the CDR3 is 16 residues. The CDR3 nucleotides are TGCGCCAGCAGCCAAGAGCCGCACGTAGGCTCCTACGAGCAGTACTTC. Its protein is CASSQEPHVGSYEQYF.

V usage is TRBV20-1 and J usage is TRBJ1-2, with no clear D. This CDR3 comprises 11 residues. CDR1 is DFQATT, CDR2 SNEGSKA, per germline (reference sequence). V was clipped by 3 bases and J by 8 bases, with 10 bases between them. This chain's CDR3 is CSARTRGGYTF. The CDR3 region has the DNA TGCAGTGCTAGGACCCGTGGGGGCTACACCTTC.

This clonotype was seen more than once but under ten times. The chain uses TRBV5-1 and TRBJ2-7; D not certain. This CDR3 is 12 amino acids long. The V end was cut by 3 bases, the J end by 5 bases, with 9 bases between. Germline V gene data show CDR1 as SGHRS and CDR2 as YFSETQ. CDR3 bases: TGCGCCAGCAGCTCGTCGTTCGACGAGCAGTACTTC. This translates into CASSSSFDEQYF.

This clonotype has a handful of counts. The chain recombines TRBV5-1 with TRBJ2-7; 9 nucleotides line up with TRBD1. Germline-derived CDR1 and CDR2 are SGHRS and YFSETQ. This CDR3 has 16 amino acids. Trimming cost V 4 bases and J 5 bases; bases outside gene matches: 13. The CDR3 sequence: CASSHGGTGNSHEQYF. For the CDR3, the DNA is TGCGCCAGCAGCCATGGGGGGACAGGGAATTCCCACGAGCAGTACTTC.

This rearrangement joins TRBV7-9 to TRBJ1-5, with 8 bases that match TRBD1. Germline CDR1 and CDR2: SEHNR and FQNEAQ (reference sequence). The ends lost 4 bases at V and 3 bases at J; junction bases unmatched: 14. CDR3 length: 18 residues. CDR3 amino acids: CASSSTQQGAGNNQPQHF. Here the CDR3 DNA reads TGTGCCAGCAGCTCGACTCAGCAGGGGGCTGGGAACAATCAGCCCCAGCATTTT.

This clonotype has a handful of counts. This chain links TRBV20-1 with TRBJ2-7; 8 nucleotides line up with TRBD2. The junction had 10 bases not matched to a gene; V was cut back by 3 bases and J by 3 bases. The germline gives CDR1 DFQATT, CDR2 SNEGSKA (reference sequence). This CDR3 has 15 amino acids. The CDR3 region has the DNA TGCAGTGCTAGCCGAAGCGGGGGCACAAACTACGAGCAGTACTTC. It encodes CSASRSGGTNYEQYF.

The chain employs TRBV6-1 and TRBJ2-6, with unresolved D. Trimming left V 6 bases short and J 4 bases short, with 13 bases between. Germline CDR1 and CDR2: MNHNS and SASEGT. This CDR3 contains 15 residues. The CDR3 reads CASSQEISGANVLTF. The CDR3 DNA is TGTGCCAGCAGCCAGGAGATTTCCGGGGCCAACGTCCTGACTTTC.

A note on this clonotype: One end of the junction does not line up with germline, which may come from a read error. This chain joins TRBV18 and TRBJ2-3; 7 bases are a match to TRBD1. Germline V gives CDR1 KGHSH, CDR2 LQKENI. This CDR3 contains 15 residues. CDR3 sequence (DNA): TGTGCCATCTCACCACTCACAGGGGCCACAGATACGCAGTATTTT. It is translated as CAISPLTGATDTQYF.

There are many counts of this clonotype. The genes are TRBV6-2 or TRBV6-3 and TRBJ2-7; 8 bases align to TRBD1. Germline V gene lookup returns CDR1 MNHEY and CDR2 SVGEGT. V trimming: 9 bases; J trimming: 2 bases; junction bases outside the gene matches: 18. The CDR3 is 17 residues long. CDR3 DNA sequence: TGTGCCAGTCTTGGACAGGGCATTTTGCCGACAACCTACGAGCAGTACTTC. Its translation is CASLGQGILPTTYEQYF.

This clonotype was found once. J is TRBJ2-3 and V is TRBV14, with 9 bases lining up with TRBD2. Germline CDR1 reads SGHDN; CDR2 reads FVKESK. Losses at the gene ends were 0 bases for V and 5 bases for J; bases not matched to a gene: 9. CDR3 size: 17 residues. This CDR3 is CASSQDQLASGKDTQYF. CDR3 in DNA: TGTGCCAGCAGCCAAGATCAATTAGCTAGCGGGAAAGATACGCAGTATTTT.

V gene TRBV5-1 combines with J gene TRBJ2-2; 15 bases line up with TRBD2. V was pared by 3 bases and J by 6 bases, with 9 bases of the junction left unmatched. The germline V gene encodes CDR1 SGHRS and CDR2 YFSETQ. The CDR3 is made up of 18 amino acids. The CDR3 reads CASSYAGTSGGMAGELFF. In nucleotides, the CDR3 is TGCGCCAGCAGCTACGCCGGGACTAGCGGGGGGATGGCCGGGGAGCTGTTTTTT.

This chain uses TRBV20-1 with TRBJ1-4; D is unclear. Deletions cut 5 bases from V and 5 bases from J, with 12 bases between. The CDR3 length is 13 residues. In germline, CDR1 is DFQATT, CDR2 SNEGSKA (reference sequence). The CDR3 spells CSAPRSKNEKLFF. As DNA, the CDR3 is TGCAGTGCTCCGCGGTCCAAGAATGAAAAACTGTTTTTT.

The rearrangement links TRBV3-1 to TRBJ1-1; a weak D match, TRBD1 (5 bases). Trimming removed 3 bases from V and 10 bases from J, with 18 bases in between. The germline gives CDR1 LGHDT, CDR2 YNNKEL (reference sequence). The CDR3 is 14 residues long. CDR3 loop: CASSHLGELEGAFF. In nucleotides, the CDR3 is TGTGCCAGCAGCCACCTGGGGGAGCTGGAGGGAGCTTTCTTT.

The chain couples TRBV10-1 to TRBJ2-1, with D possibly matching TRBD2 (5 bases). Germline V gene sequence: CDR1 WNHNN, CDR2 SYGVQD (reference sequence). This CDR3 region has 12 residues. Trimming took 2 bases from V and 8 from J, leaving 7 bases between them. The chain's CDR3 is CASSEDGDEQFF. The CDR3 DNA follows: TGCGCCAGCAGTGAGGACGGGGATGAGCAGTTCTTC.

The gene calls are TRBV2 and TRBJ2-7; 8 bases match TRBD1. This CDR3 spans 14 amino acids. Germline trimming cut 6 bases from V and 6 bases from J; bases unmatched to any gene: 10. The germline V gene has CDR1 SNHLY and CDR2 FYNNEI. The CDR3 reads CASSPEAGGVEQYF. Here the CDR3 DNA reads TGTGCCAGCAGCCCGGAGGCAGGGGGCGTCGAGCAGTACTTC.

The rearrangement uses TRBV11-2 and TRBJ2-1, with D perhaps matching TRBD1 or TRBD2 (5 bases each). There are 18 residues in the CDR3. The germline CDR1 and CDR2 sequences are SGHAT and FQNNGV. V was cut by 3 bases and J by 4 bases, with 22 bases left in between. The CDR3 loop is CASSFGAGIGTVYNEQFF. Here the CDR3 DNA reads TGTGCCAGCAGCTTCGGCGCGGGCATTGGGACGGTTTACAATGAGCAGTTCTTC.

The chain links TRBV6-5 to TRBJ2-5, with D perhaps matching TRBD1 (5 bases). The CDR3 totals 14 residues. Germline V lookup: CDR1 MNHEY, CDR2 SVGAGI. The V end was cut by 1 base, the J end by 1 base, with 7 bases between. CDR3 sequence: CASSYYQGQETQYF. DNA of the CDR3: TGTGCCAGCAGTTACTACCAGGGCCAAGAGACCCAGTACTTC.

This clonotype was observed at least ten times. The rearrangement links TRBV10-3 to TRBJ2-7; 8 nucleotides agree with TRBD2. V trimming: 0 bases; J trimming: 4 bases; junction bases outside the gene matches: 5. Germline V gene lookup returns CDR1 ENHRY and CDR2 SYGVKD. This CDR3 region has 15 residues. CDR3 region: CAISESTGGPYEQYF. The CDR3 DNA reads TGTGCCATCAGTGAGTCGACGGGAGGGCCTTACGAGCAGTACTTC.